The 13 T cell receptor beta chains reported below all come from one sample, sequenced in a study of shared clonotypes between healthy human individuals. The data were produced by immunoSEQ multiplex PCR, yet TCRdb's version contains in-frame clones alone and is incomplete. The sample consists of around 690,000 clones, roughly 87% of them appearing once. The material sequenced was memory CD8+ T cells from PBMCs. The subset was: CD45RO+ cells pooled with CCR7-negative TemRA cells. These receptors all come from a man younger than 35 in good health. Some clones in this sample may be carry-over from other donors' samples.

The chain uses TRBV5-1 and TRBJ1-4; D unclear. The CDR3 is 14 amino acids. The germline gives CDR1 SGHRS, CDR2 YFSETQ. With 0 bases removed from V and 4 bases from J, the gap between germline ends came to 7 bases. The CDR3: CASSLDSNNEKLFF. The CDR3 coding sequence is TGCGCCAGCAGCTTGGACAGTAATAATGAAAAACTGTTTTTT.

V usage is TRBV9 and J usage is TRBJ2-7; 8 bases match TRBD1. The CDR3 consists of 13 residues. The trim removed 3 bases at V and 8 bases at J, leaving 7 bases unmatched. Germline V gene data show CDR1 as SGDLS and CDR2 as YYNGEE. This CDR3 is CASSDTGTGKQYF. CDR3 DNA: TGTGCCAGCAGCGACACCGGGACAGGCAAGCAGTACTTC.

V and J are TRBV27 and TRBJ2-7; 7 bases fit TRBD2. V lost 2 bases and J lost 2; bases outside the gene matches: 6. The germline V gene encodes CDR1 MNHEY and CDR2 SMNVEV (reference sequence). The CDR3 runs 15 residues. CDR3 residues: CASSLAGVGTYEQYF. As DNA, the CDR3 is TGTGCCAGCAGTTTAGCGGGAGTAGGGACCTACGAGCAGTACTTC.

The V gene is TRBV4-1, the J gene TRBJ1-1; D unclear. In germline, CDR1 is MGHRA, CDR2 YSYEKL. This CDR3 comprises 14 residues. The V gene lost 4 bases and the J gene lost 11 bases, with 20 bases spanning the gap. The CDR3 sequence is CASSPWTGEEKAFF. The CDR3 bases are TGCGCCAGCAGCCCGTGGACGGGCGAAGAAAAGGCTTTCTTT.

The chain employs TRBV19 and TRBJ1-1; unclear D gene. Looked up from germline, CDR1 is LNHDA and CDR2 is SQIVND (reference sequence). CDR3 length equals 13 residues. V was clipped by 2 bases and J by 2 bases, with 6 bases between them. The CDR3 loop reads CASSINSNTEAFF. CDR3 sequence (DNA): TGTGCCAGTAGTATAAACAGCAACACTGAAGCTTTCTTT.

The chain couples TRBV27 to TRBJ2-1; D perhaps matches TRBD2 (5 bases). The ends were cut back, 3 bases at V and 3 bases at J, with 9 bases in the middle. Looked up from germline, CDR1 is MNHEY and CDR2 is SMNVEV (reference sequence). CDR3 length equals 14 residues. CDR3 protein: CASSFGGLYNEQFF. The CDR3 bases are TGTGCCAGCAGTTTCGGAGGACTCTACAATGAGCAGTTCTTC.

The CDR3 protein is CASTPGGTGELFF. The CDR3 DNA sequence: TGTGCCAGCACACCCGGGGGCACCGGGGAGCTGTTTTTT. The chain joins TRBV27 to TRBJ2-2; the D gene is possibly TRBD2 (6 bases). This CDR3 has 13 residues. The V end was cut by 7 bases, the J end by 4 bases, with 10 bases between. Germline values: CDR1 MNHEY, CDR2 SMNVEV (reference sequence).

The chain is built from TRBV27 and TRBJ2-1; 8 positions agree with TRBD2. J gave up 7 bases and V 4 bases, and 9 bases lay outside the gene matches. The CDR3 is 15 residues long. Germline CDR1 is MNHEY and CDR2 is SMNVEV (reference sequence). For the CDR3, the DNA is TGTGCCAGCAGTTCACTAGCGGATCCGGGGAATGAGCAGTTCTTC. Its protein product is CASSSLADPGNEQFF.

V and J are TRBV19 and TRBJ2-1; D remains unclear. V was cut by 4 bases and J by 9 bases, with 16 bases left in between. Germline V lookup: CDR1 LNHDA, CDR2 SQIVND (reference sequence). This CDR3 has 14 amino acids. CDR3 sequence reads: CASSTRSTPTEQFF. The CDR3 DNA reads as TGTGCCAGTAGTACACGATCGACGCCGACTGAGCAGTTCTTC. Looking up the rest from reference TRBV19 and TRBJ2-1 gives the full variable domain: DGGITQSPKYLFRKEGQNVTLSCEQNLNHDAMYWYRQDPGQGLRLIYYSQIVNDFQKGDIAEGYSVSREKKESFPLTVTSAQKNPTAFYLCASSTRSTPTEQFFGPGTRLTVL.

The chain uses TRBV4-3 and TRBJ2-1; no firm D call. CDR1 is LGHNA and CDR2 is YSLEER in the germline V gene. This CDR3 is built from 16 residues. The germline V and J ends were trimmed by 0 bases and 1 base, with 10 bases remaining between them. CDR3 sequence (DNA): TGCGCCAGCAGCCAAGACTTAGGAAAATCCTACAATGAGCAGTTCTTC. This codes for CASSQDLGKSYNEQFF.

The chain carries TRBV7-7 and TRBJ2-5; the D is unclear. The CDR3 runs to 14 residues. Trimming removed 1 base at V and 1 base at J, with 7 bases between. Germline V gene sequence: CDR1 SSHAT, CDR2 FNYEAQ (reference sequence). CDR3 region: CASSLDRVQETQYF. CDR3 coding DNA: TGTGCCAGCAGCTTAGATCGAGTCCAAGAGACCCAGTACTTC.

The chain recombines TRBV15 with TRBJ1-5; D perhaps matches TRBD1 (5 bases). Germline V gene sequence: CDR1 LNHNV, CDR2 YYDKDF (reference sequence). This CDR3 spans 15 amino acids. V was clipped by 5 bases and J by 1 base, with 12 bases between them. In nucleotides, the CDR3 is TGTGCCACCAGCCCCTGGGGGGAGAGCAATCAGCCCCAGCATTTT. Translation gives CATSPWGESNQPQHF.

The chain joins TRBV7-6 to TRBJ1-1; D remains unclear. The CDR3 extends over 13 amino acids. The V gene lost 7 bases and the J gene lost 1 base, with 10 bases spanning the gap. The germline V gene has CDR1 SGHVS and CDR2 FNYEAQ. CDR3 in DNA: TGTGCCAGCACCGCGGCGCGGAACACTGAAGCTTTCTTT. It yields the protein CASTAARNTEAFF.